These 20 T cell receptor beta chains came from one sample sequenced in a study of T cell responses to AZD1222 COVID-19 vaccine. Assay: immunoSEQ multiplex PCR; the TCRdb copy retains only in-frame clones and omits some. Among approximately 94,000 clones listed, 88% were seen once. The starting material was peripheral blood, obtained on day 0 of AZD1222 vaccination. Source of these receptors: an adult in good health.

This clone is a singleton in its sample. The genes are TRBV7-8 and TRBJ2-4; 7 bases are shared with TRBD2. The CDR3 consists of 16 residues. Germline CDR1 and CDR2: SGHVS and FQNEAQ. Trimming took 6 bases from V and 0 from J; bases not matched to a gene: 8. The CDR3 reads CASSRAPGGAKNIQYF. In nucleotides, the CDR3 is TGTGCCAGCAGTCGGGCCCCGGGGGGAGCCAAAAACATTCAGTACTTC. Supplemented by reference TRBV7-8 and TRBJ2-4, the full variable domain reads GAGVSQSPRYKVAKRGQDVALRCDPISGHVSLFWYQQALGQGPEFLTYFQNEAQLDKSGLPSDRFFAERPEGSVSTLKIQRTQQEDSAVYLCASSRAPGGAKNIQYFGAGTRLSVL.

The DNA of the CDR3 is TGTGCCAGCAGTTTGACTGGGGGCAGTTCACCCCTCCACTTT. Protein sequence: CASSLTGGSSPLHF. The chain has TRBV27 and TRBJ1-6; tentatively, D is TRBD1 (6 bases). CDR3 length equals 14 residues. Deletions cut 3 bases from V and 9 bases from J, with 12 bases between. CDR1 MNHEY and CDR2 SMNVEV come from the germline V gene (reference sequence).

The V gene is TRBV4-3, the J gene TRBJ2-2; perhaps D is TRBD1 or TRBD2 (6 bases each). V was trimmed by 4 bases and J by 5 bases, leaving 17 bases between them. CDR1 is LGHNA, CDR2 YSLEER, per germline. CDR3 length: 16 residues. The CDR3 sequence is CASSREGGEVTGELFF. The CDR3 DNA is TGCGCCAGCAGCCGTGAGGGGGGCGAAGTAACCGGGGAGCTGTTTTTT.

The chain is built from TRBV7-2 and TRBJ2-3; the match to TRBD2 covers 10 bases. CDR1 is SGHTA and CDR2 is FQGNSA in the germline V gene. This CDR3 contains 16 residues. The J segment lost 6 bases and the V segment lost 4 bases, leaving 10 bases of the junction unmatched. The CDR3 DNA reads TGTGCCAGCAGCTCATCCAGCGGGAGGGCAAGGGATACGCAGTATTTT. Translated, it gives CASSSSSGRARDTQYF. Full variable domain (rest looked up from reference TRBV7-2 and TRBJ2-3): GAGVSQSPSNKVTEKGKDVELRCDPISGHTALYWYRQSLGQGLEFLIYFQGNSAPDKSGLPSDRFSAERTGGSVSTLTIQRTQQEDSAVYLCASSSSSGRARDTQYFGPGTRLTVL.

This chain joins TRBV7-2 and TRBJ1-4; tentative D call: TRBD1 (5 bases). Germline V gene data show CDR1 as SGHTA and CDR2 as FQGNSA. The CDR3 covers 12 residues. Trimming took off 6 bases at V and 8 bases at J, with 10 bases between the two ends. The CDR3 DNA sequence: TGTGCCAGCAGGGATTCAGGGGAAAAACTGTTTTTT. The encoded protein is CASRDSGEKLFF.

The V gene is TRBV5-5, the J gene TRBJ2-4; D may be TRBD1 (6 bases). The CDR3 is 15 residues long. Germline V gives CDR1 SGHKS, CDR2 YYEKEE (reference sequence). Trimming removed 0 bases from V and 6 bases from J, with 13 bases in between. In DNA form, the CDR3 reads TGTGCCAGCAGCTTGGCTTGGGGGCAAGTAAACATTCAGTACTTC. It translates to CASSLAWGQVNIQYF.

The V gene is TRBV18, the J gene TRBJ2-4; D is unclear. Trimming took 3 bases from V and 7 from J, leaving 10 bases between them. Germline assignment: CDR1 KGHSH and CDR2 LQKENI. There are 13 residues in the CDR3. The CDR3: CASSPGEGNIQYF. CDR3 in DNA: TGTGCCAGCTCACCTGGAGAAGGGAACATTCAGTACTTC.

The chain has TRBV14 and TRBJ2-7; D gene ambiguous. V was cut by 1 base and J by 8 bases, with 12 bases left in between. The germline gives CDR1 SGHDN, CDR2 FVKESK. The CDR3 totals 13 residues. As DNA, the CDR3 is TGTGCCAGCAGCCAAGTCCGAAGTGGGAAGCAGTACTTC. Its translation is CASSQVRSGKQYF.

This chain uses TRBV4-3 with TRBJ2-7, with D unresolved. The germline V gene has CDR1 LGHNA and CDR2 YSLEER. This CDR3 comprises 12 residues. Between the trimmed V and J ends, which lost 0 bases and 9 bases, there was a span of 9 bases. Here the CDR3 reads CASSQDWTTQYF. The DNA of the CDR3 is TGCGCCAGCAGCCAAGATTGGACCACGCAGTACTTC.

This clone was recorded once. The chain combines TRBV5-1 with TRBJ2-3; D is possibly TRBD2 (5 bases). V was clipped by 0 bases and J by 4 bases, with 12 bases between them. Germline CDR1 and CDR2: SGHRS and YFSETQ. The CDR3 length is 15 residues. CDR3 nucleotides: TGCGCCAGCAGCTTGGCCTGGGAGTACGCAGATACGCAGTATTTT. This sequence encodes CASSLAWEYADTQYF. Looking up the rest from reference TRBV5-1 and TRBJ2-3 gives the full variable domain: KAGVTQTPRYLIKTRGQQVTLSCSPISGHRSVSWYQQTPGQGLQFLFEYFSETQRNKGNFPGRFSGRQFSNSRSEMNVSTLELGDSALYLCASSLAWEYADTQYFGPGTRLTVL.

The CDR3 DNA follows: TGCGCCAGCAGCCAAGAGGTGGGTGGACTAGCGGGGCTCACAGATACGCAGTATTTT. Its protein is CASSQEVGGLAGLTDTQYF. The rearrangement links TRBV4-3 to TRBJ2-3; 12 nucleotides align to TRBD2. The CDR3 consists of 19 residues. Germline assignment: CDR1 LGHNA and CDR2 YSLEER. V was pared by 0 bases and J by 2 bases, with 9 bases of the junction left unmatched.

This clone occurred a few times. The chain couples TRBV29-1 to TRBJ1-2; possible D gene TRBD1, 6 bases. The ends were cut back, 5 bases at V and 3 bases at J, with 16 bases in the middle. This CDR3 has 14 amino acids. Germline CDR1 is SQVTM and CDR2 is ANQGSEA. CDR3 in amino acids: CSVWGQAAYYGYTF. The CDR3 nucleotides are TGCAGCGTTTGGGGGCAGGCAGCCTACTATGGCTACACCTTC.

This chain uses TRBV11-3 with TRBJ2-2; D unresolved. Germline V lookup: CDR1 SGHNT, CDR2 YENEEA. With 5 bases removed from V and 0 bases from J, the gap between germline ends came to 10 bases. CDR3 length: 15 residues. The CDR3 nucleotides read TGTGCCAGCAGCACAGACACCACGAACACCGGGGAGCTGTTTTTT. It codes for CASSTDTTNTGELFF.

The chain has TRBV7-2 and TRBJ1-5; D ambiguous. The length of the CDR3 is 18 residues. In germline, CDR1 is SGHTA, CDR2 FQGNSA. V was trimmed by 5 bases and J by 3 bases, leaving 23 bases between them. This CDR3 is CASSGNYRQSVPNQPQHF. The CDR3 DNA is TGTGCCAGCAGCGGAAACTACCGACAATCGGTCCCCAATCAGCCCCAGCATTTT.

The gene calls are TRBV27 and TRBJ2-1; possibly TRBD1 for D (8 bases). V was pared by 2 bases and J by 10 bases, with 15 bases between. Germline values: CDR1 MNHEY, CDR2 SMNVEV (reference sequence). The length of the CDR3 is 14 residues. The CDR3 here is CASSLRDRGGEQFF. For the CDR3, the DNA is TGTGCCAGCAGTTTAAGAGACAGGGGAGGGGAGCAGTTCTTC.

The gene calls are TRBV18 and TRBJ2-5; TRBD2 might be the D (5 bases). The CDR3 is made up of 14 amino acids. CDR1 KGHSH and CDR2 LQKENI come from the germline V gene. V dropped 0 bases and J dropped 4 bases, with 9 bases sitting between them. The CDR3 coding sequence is TGTGCCAGCTCACCACCGTCGGGGAGAGAGACCCAGTACTTC. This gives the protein CASSPPSGRETQYF.

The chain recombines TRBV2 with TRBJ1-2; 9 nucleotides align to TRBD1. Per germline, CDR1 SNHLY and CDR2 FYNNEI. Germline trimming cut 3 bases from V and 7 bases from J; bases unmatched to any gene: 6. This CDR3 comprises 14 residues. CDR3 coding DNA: TGTGCCAGCAGTGAGGGACAGGGAATAGGTGGCTACACCTTC. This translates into CASSEGQGIGGYTF.

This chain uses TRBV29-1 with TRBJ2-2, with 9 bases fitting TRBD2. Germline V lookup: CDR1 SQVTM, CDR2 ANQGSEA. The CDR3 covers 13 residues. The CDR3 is CGGLSGSTGELFF. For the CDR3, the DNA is TGCGGGGGCCTTAGCGGGAGTACCGGGGAGCTGTTTTTT.

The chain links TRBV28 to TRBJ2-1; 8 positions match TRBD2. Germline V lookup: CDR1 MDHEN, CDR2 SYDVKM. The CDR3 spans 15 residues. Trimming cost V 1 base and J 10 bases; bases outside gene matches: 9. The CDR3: CASSLFGTSIQEQFF. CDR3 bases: TGTGCCAGCAGTTTATTCGGGACTAGTATTCAGGAGCAGTTCTTC. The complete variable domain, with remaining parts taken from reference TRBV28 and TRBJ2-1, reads DVKVTQSSRYLVKRTGEKVFLECVQDMDHENMFWYRQDPGLGLRLIYFSYDVKMKEKGDIPEGYSVSREKKERFSLILESASTNQTSMYLCASSLFGTSIQEQFFGPGTRLTVL.

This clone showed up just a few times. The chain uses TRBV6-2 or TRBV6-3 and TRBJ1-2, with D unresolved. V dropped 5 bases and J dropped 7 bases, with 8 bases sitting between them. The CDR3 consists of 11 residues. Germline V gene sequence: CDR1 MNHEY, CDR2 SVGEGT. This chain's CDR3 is CASSRRLGYTF. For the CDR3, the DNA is TGTGCCAGCAGTCGCCGACTTGGCTACACCTTC.